Listed here are 12 T cell receptor beta chains from one sample, sequenced in a study of OX40 agonist ivuxolimab in advanced cancers. Sequencing used immunoSEQ multiplex PCR; TCRdb keeps in-frame clones, though not all of them. Of tens of thousands of clones listed, about nine tenths are singletons. Material: CD4+ or CD8+ T cells sorted from blood, obtained in a trial of the OX40 agonist ivuxolimab. These receptors all stem from an adult with an advanced solid tumor such as melanoma, head and neck, liver or kidney cancer.

The V and J genes are TRBV28 and TRBJ2-3, with D maybe TRBD2 (6 bases). The CDR3 spans 15 residues. Germline V gives CDR1 MDHEN, CDR2 SYDVKM. V lost 3 bases and J 0 bases, leaving 10 bases between the germline ends. The CDR3 coding sequence is TGTGCCAGCAGTTTGGGCGGGGCTAGCACAGATACGCAGTATTTT. Protein sequence: CASSLGGASTDTQYF.

The V call is TRBV28, the J call TRBJ1-2; D unclear. Germline CDR1 and CDR2: MDHEN and SYDVKM. The ends were cut back, 10 bases at V and 7 bases at J, with 16 bases in the middle. The CDR3 contains 12 residues. The CDR3 region is CATAVGSGGYTF. CDR3 sequence (DNA): TGTGCCACGGCCGTGGGGTCGGGTGGCTACACCTTC.

The chain recombines TRBV27 with TRBJ2-6, with D maybe TRBD1 (8 bases). V dropped 3 bases and J dropped 0 bases, with 15 bases sitting between them. The germline V gene encodes CDR1 MNHEY and CDR2 SMNVEV (reference sequence). The CDR3 loop spans 18 amino acids. The DNA of the CDR3 is TGTGCCAGCAGTTTTTGGACAGGGACTACCTCTGGGGCCAACGTCCTGACTTTC. It encodes CASSFWTGTTSGANVLTF.

V and J are TRBV10-3 and TRBJ2-1; 7 bases line up with TRBD2. Germline V gives CDR1 ENHRY, CDR2 SYGVKD. CDR3 length equals 19 residues. Unmatched junction bases numbered 18, after V lost 4 bases and J lost 3 bases. The CDR3 sequence: CAISALGLSRRENYNEQFF. The CDR3 DNA sequence: TGTGCCATCAGTGCTTTGGGATTAAGTCGGCGGGAGAACTACAATGAGCAGTTCTTC.

Worth noting for this clone: An end of the junction does not agree with germline; a read error may underlie this. The gene calls are TRBV6-5 and TRBJ2-5; D remains unclear. There are 13 residues in the CDR3. The germline V gene encodes CDR1 MNHEY and CDR2 SVGAGI. CDR3 coding DNA: TGTGCCAGCAGTTACCGGATCCAAGAGACCCGGTACTTC. Translation gives CASSYRIQETRYF.

V and J are TRBV5-4 and TRBJ1-1; a weak D match, TRBD1 (6 bases). The germline V gene encodes CDR1 SGHNT and CDR2 YYREEE (reference sequence). V lost 0 bases and J lost 0, with 9 bases in between. The CDR3 length is 15 residues. Here the CDR3 DNA reads TGTGCCAGCAGCTTGGGGGGACAAGTGAACACTGAAGCTTTCTTT. Translating it yields CASSLGGQVNTEAFF.

This clone has only one observation. The rearrangement joins TRBV10-1 to TRBJ1-5, with unresolved D. This CDR3 comprises 15 residues. In germline, CDR1 is WNHNN, CDR2 SYGVQD (reference sequence). Trimming shortened V by 0 bases and J by 11 bases, and 17 bases separated the two germline ends. The CDR3 loop is CASSESRRECKAQHF. The CDR3 nucleotides read TGCGCCAGCAGTGAGTCAAGACGGGAGTGTAAGGCCCAGCATTTT.

The rearrangement joins TRBV7-2 to TRBJ2-7, with D possibly called TRBD1 or TRBD2 (6 bases each). V was clipped by 0 bases and J by 6 bases, with 12 bases between them. This CDR3 region has 14 residues. Germline loops: CDR1 SGHTA, CDR2 FQGNSA. The CDR3 DNA follows: TGTGCCAGCAGCTTAGCCGGGAGACAGGCCGAGCAGTACTTC. It is translated as CASSLAGRQAEQYF.

As for this clone: Its ends do not fully match the called genes, so a read error is possible. The V call is TRBV19, the J call TRBJ2-5; D is undetermined. CDR1 and CDR2 from the germline V gene are LNHDA and SQIVND (reference sequence). This CDR3 is built from 14 residues. The DNA for the CDR3 is TGTGCCAGTACTAGGACCTTCTACCAGGAGACCCAGTACTTC. Its protein product is CASTRTFYQETQYF.

Written as DNA, the CDR3 is TGTGCCAGCAGCCAACAGTCAGGGGATGGCTACACCTTC. Translated, it gives CASSQQSGDGYTF. The V and J genes are TRBV11-2 and TRBJ1-2; tentative D call: TRBD1 (6 bases). CDR1 and CDR2 (germline): SGHAT, FQNNGV. The CDR3 has 13 residues. The germline V and J ends were trimmed by 5 bases and 6 bases, with 13 bases remaining between them.

The chain has TRBV7-3 and TRBJ2-3, with D perhaps given as TRBD1 or TRBD2 (6 bases each). This CDR3 spans 14 amino acids. Germline CDR1 is SGHTA and CDR2 is FQGTGA. V dropped 5 bases and J dropped 4 bases, with 13 bases sitting between them. CDR3 region: CASSPWGAADTQYF. CDR3 in DNA: TGTGCCAGCAGCCCCTGGGGGGCCGCAGATACGCAGTATTTT.

V gene TRBV6-1 combines with J gene TRBJ2-7, with unresolved D. V lost 2 bases, J lost 8 bases, and 10 bases lay in between. Germline V gives CDR1 MNHNS, CDR2 SASEGT. This CDR3 spans 12 amino acids. CDR3 DNA: TGTGCCAGCAGTGAAATCCCCCCACAGCAGTACTTC. This gives the protein CASSEIPPQQYF.